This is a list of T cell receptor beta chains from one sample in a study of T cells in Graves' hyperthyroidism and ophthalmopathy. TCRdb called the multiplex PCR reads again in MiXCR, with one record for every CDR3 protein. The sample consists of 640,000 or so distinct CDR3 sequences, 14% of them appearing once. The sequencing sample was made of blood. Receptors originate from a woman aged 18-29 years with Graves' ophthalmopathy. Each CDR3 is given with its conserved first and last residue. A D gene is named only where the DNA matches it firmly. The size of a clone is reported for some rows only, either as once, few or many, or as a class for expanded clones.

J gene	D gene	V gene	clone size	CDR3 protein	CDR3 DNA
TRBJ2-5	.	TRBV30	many	CAWVVGETQYF	TGTGCCTGGGTGGTGGGAGAGACCCAGTACTTC
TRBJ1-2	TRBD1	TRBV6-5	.	CASSPYRGVNCGYTF	TGTGCCAGCAGTCCCTACAGGGGCGTGAACTGTGGCTACACCTTC
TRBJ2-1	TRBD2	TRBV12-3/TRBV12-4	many	CASEREGGSFQDEQFF	TGTGCCAGCGAACGTGAGGGCGGGAGCTTTCAGGATGAGCAGTTCTTC
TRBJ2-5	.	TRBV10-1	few	CASRFITQETQYF	TGCGCCAGCAGGTTTATTACCCAAGAGACCCAGTACTTC
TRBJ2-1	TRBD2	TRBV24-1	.	CATSDLTSGPSYNEQFF	TGTGCCACCAGTGATTTAACTAGCGGACCCTCCTACAATGAGCAGTTCTTC
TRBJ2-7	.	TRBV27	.	CASSLSSPAGSSYEQYF	TGTGCCAGCAGTCTAAGCAGTCCGGCAGGGAGCTCCTACGAGCAGTACTTC
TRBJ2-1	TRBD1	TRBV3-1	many	CASSQDRVGSYNEQFF	TGTGCCAGCAGCCAGGACAGGGTGGGTTCCTACAATGAGCAGTTCTTC
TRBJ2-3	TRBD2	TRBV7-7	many	CASSLSLAGGDTQYF	TGTGCTAGCAGCTTAAGTCTAGCGGGAGGAGATACGCAGTATTTT
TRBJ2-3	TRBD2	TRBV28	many	CASSLNGGGSSDTQYF	TGTGCCAGCAGTTTAAACGGGGGGGGTAGTTCAGATACGCAGTATTTT
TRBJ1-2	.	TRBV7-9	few	CASSLDWDRVAYGYTF	TGTGCCAGCAGCTTAGACTGGGACCGAGTGGCGTATGGCTACACCTTC
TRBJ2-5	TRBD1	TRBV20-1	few	CSATDRGDLWAQYF	TGCAGTGCGACGGACAGGGGGGATTTGTGGGCCCAGTACTTC
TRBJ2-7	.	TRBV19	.	CASSIVRSSYEQYF	TGTGCCAGTAGTATTGTCAGGAGCTCCTACGAGCAGTACTTC
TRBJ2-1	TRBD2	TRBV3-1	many	CASSQDRTSGRHEQFF	TGTGCCAGCAGCCAAGATAGGACTAGCGGGAGGCATGAGCAGTTCTTC
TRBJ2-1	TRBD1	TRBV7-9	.	CASSLPPRQGAVVNEQFF	TGTGCCAGCAGCTTACCCCCCCGACAGGGGGCGGTCGTGAATGAGCAGTTCTTC
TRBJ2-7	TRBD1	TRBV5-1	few	CASSLRTGPSYEQYF	TGCGCCAGCAGCTTGAGGACAGGGCCCTCCTACGAGCAGTACTTC
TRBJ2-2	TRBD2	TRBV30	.	CAWRLAGDPPTGELFF	TGTGCCTGGAGACTAGCGGGAGACCCACCCACCGGGGAGCTGTTTTTT
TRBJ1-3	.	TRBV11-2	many	CASSGNSGNTIYF	TGTGCCAGCTCTGGGAACTCTGGAAACACCATATATTTT
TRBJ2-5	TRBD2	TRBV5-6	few	CASSFEPGLAHQETQYF	TGTGCCAGCAGCTTCGAACCGGGACTAGCCCACCAAGAGACCCAGTACTTC
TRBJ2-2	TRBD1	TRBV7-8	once	CASSLARDRNTGELFF	TGTGCCAGCAGCTTAGCTCGGGACAGGAACACCGGGGAGCTGTTTTTT
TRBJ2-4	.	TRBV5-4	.	CASSSSQGRNIQYF	TGTGCCAGCAGCTCATCTCAGGGGAGGAACATTCAGTACTTC
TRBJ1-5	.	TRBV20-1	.	CSARDEAAYSNQPQHF	TGCAGTGCTAGAGATGAGGCAGCTTATAGCAATCAGCCCCAGCATTTT
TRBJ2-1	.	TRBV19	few	CASSIGGQTSFEQFF	TGTGCCAGTAGTATAGGCGGGCAGACTAGTTTTGAGCAGTTCTTC
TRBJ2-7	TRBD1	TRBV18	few	CASSPGTGWEQYF	TGTGCCAGCTCACCAGGGACAGGGTGGGAGCAGTACTTC
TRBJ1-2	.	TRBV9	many	CASSVDHGPNYGYTF	TGTGCCAGCAGCGTAGATCACGGACCTAACTATGGCTACACCTTC
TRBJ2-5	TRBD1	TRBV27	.	CASSQWTGHETQYF	TGTGCCAGCAGTCAATGGACAGGGCACGAGACCCAGTACTTC
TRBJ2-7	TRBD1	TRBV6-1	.	CASRRTSGQGMGTGGYEQYF	TGTGCCAGCAGGAGAACCAGTGGACAGGGGATGGGCACCGGGGGCTACGAGCAGTACTTC
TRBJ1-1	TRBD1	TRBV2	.	CASSGEGQGSEAFF	TGTGCCAGCAGTGGCGAAGGACAGGGCTCTGAAGCTTTCTTT
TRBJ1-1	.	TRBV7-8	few	CASSLGPHGKAFF	TGTGCCAGCAGCTTAGGGCCCCACGGGAAAGCTTTCTTT
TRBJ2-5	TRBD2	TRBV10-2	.	CASGREKAGGVETQYF	TGCGCCAGCGGGAGGGAGAAAGCGGGAGGGGTGGAGACCCAGTACTTC
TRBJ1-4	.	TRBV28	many	CASSSPRQGGVGEKLFF	TGTGCCAGCAGTTCCCCCCGACAAGGGGGGGTAGGAGAAAAACTGTTTTTT
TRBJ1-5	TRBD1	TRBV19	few	CASSRATGREQPQHF	TGTGCCAGTAGTCGAGCGACAGGGCGGGAACAGCCCCAGCATTTT
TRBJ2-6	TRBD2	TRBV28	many	CASSARGLAGGGGANVLTF	TGTGCCAGCAGTGCTCGAGGACTAGCGGGAGGGGGTGGGGCCAACGTCCTGACTTTC
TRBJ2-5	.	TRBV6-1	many	CAGSGYQETQYF	TGTGCCGGCTCGGGGTACCAAGAGACCCAGTACTTC
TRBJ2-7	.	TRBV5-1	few	CASSYDHSIGGDEQYF	TGCGCCAGCAGCTATGATCACTCGATAGGGGGGGACGAGCAGTACTTC
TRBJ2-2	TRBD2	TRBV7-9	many	CASSPSGRAQFGPGELFF	TGTGCCAGCAGCCCTAGCGGGAGGGCTCAATTCGGACCCGGGGAGCTGTTTTTT
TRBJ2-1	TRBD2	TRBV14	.	CASSQEGLARDYNEQFF	TGTGCCAGCAGCCAAGAGGGACTAGCGAGGGACTACAATGAGCAGTTCTTC
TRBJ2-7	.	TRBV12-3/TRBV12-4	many	CASSFTYEQYF	TGTGCCAGCAGCTTTACCTACGAGCAGTACTTC
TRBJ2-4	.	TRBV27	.	CASSLNLAKNIQYF	TGTGCCAGCAGTTTAAATCTAGCCAAAAACATTCAGTACTTC
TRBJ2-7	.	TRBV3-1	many	CASSLTLSGPTYEQYF	TGTGCCAGCAGCCTGACCTTAAGCGGGCCGACCTACGAGCAGTACTTC
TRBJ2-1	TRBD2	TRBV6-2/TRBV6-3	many	CASSYNSGGNYNEQFF	TGTGCCAGCAGTTACAATAGCGGGGGGAACTACAATGAGCAGTTCTTC
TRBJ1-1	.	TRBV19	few	CASNGQGINTEAFF	TGTGCCAGTAACGGTCAGGGGATCAACACTGAAGCTTTCTTT
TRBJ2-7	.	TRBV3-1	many	CASSQVGHRRDEQYF	TGTGCCAGCAGCCAAGTGGGGCACAGAAGGGACGAGCAGTACTTC
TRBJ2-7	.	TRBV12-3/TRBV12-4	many	CASSFRDTYEQYF	TGTGCCAGCAGTTTTAGGGATACCTACGAGCAGTACTTC
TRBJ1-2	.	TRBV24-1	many	CATSEDANYGYTF	TGTGCCACCAGTGAGGATGCTAACTATGGCTACACCTTC
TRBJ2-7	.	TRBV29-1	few	CSVEDLVGERESYEQYF	TGCAGCGTTGAAGATCTTGTCGGTGAGAGAGAGAGCTACGAGCAGTACTTC
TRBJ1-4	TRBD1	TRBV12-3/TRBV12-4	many	CASTLRTGGDEKLFF	TGTGCCAGCACCTTGAGGACAGGGGGGGATGAAAAACTGTTTTTT
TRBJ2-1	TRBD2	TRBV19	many	CASSISGRGSYNEQFF	TGTGCCAGTAGTATTAGCGGGAGGGGGTCCTACAATGAGCAGTTCTTC
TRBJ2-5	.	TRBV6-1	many	CASSYSGLETQYF	TGTGCCAGCAGTTACAGCGGACTAGAGACCCAGTACTTC
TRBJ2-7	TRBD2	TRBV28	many	CASRPDPTTSAAYEQYF	TGTGCCAGCAGACCCGACCCGACGACTAGCGCGGCCTACGAGCAGTACTTC
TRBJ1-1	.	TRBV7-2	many	CASSFQGHGTEAFF	TGTGCCAGCAGCTTCCAGGGGCATGGCACTGAAGCTTTCTTT
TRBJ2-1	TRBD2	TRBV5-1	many	CASSLALAGTNEQFF	TGCGCCAGCAGCTTGGCACTAGCGGGAACCAATGAGCAGTTCTTC
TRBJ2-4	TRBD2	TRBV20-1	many	CSARSSGSGNIQYF	TGCAGTGCTAGGTCTAGCGGGAGTGGGAACATTCAGTACTTC
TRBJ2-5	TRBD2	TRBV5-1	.	CASSLILTSMETQYF	TGCGCCAGCAGCCTGATACTGACTAGCATGGAGACCCAGTACTTC
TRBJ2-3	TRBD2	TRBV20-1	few	CSARWLAGGPDTQYF	TGCAGTGCTAGGTGGCTAGCGGGAGGGCCGGATACGCAGTATTTT
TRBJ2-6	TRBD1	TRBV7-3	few	CASRPGDRGDNVLTF	TGTGCCAGCAGACCTGGGGACAGGGGTGACAACGTCCTGACTTTC
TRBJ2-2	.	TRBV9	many	CASSVGFGSNTGELFF	TGTGCCAGCAGCGTAGGGTTCGGGTCGAACACCGGGGAGCTGTTTTTT
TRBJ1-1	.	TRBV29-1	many	CSVDGPVAFF	TGCAGCGTTGACGGGCCGGTAGCTTTCTTT